This TCR beta chain came from a study of CD8 T cells in ankylosing spondylitis. This clonotype was recorded many times. Its antigen is not known. This CDR3 comprises 16 residues. Per germline, CDR1 SGDLS and CDR2 YYNGEE. V dropped 0 bases and J dropped 3 bases, with 15 bases sitting between them. Overall study results and limits: Researchers report that disease-linked clones proved CD8+ and relatively rare in peripheral blood. Blood of patients with ankylosing spondylitis appeared to be characterized by a TCR beta motif of several highly homologous variants. Disease-linked clones reportedly concentrated significantly in matched ankylosing spondylitis synovial fluid. Some motif variants were previously reported in reactive arthritis synovial fluid and blood.

The TCR beta libraries were generated through quantitative 5'-RACE incorporating molecular barcodes. TCRdb recomputed calls from the 5' RACE reads with MiXCR, one row per CDR3 protein. The profile shows approximately 500,000 distinct CDR3 sequences, about 13% of them singletons. The chain has TRBV9 and TRBJ1-1, with D possibly matching TRBD1 (5 bases). The receptor was isolated from a male donor with ankylosing spondylitis. Sequenced sample: blood, either unsorted or a sorted T cell fraction (not recorded which). The CDR3 region is CASSVAFGGVDTEAFF. The CDR3 coding sequence is TGTGCCAGCAGCGTAGCCTTTGGGGGGGTGGACACTGAAGCTTTCTTT. Based on the CDR3 plus reference TRBV9 and TRBJ1-1, the full variable domain is DSGVTQTPKHLITATGQRVTLRCSPRSGDLSVYWYQQSLDQGLQFLIQYYNGEERAKGNILERFSAQQFPDLHSELNLSSLELGDSALYFCASSVAFGGVDTEAFFGQGTRLTVV.